This TCR beta chain emerged from a study of OX40 agonist ivuxolimab in advanced cancers. General observations from the study: Determination of antigen specificity was not performed for the expanded peripheral T cells. Relative to CD4+ cells, CD8+ T cells on average had more expanded clones.

Clones were sequenced by immunoSEQ multiplex PCR, and TCRdb holds only the in-frame ones, with some missing. There are tens of thousands of clones in the sample; 86% occur only once, and approximately 2.5% lies in the top ten. With 3 bases removed from V and 6 bases from J, the gap between germline ends came to 6 bases. The V gene's germline CDR1 is SNHLY and CDR2 FYNNEI. CDR3 length equals 12 residues. In this sample, this clone turned up once. The antigen is undetermined. The clonotype comes from an adult with an advanced solid tumor such as melanoma, head and neck, liver or kidney cancer. This chain joins TRBV2 and TRBJ2-1; D unresolved. The sequencing here drew on CD4+ or CD8+ T cells sorted from blood, taken in a trial of the OX40 agonist ivuxolimab. CDR3 coding DNA: TGTGCCAGCAGTGATCGGGTCAATGAGCAGTTCTTC. Translating it yields CASSDRVNEQFF.